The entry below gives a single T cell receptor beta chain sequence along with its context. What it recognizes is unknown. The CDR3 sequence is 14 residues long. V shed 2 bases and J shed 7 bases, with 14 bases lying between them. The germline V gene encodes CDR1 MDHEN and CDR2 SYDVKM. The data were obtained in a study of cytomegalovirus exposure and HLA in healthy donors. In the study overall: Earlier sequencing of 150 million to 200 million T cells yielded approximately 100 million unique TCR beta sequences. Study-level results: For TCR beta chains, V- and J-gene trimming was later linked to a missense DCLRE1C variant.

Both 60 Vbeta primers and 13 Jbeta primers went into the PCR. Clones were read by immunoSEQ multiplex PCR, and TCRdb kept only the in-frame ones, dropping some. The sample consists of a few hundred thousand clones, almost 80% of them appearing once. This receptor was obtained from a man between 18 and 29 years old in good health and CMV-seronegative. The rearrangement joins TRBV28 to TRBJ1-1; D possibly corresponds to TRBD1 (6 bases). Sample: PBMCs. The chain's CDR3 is CASSLVTGRLEAFF. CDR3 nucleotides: TGTGCCAGCAGTTTAGTCACAGGGAGACTTGAAGCTTTCTTT.